The 16 T cell receptor beta chains below were found in one sample sequenced in a study of OX40 agonist ivuxolimab in advanced cancers. The protocol was immunoSEQ multiplex PCR, while the TCRdb copy is restricted to in-frame clones and leaves out a portion. The top ten clones hold approximately 0.76% of a sample with tens of thousands of clones, approximately 86% of them seen once. The sequencing here drew on CD4+ or CD8+ T cells sorted from blood, taken in a trial of the OX40 agonist ivuxolimab. The receptors were sampled from an adult with an advanced solid tumor such as melanoma, head and neck, liver or kidney cancer.

J is TRBJ2-7 and V is TRBV6-1; D remains unclear. Per germline, CDR1 MNHNS and CDR2 SASEGT. V was clipped by 4 bases and J by 5 bases, with 9 bases between them. CDR3 length: 12 amino acids. The DNA of the CDR3 is TGTGCCAGCAGTGTTAATAGGAACGAGCAGTACTTC. Translating gives CASSVNRNEQYF.

This clone came up once. V gene TRBV4-2 combines with J gene TRBJ2-7; 14 bases agree with TRBD2. Germline V lookup: CDR1 LGHNA, CDR2 YNFKEQ. The CDR3 loop spans 18 amino acids. J was trimmed by 2 bases and V by 0 bases; bases with no gene match: 6. DNA of the CDR3: TGTGCCAGCAGCCAAGATGGGGGACTAGCGGGAGTCCCCTACGAGCAGTACTTC. Encoded protein: CASSQDGGLAGVPYEQYF.

This chain uses TRBV2 with TRBJ1-4, with a weak D call TRBD1 (5 bases). Germline CDR1 reads SNHLY; CDR2 reads FYNNEI. V lost 5 bases to trimming and J lost 3 bases, with 10 bases between them. This CDR3 has 14 amino acids. The CDR3, as DNA: TGTGCCAGCAGTCTCGGGACCGCTAATGAAAAACTGTTTTTT. It yields the protein CASSLGTANEKLFF.

This chain uses TRBV6-5 with TRBJ1-2; 11 bases are a match to TRBD1. CDR1 is MNHEY, CDR2 SVGAGI, per germline. CDR3 size: 13 residues. The V segment lost 5 bases and the J segment 7 bases; nucleotides outside the gene matches: 3. The CDR3 sequence: CASSRDRGFGYTF. The CDR3 nucleotides read TGTGCCAGCAGTCGGGACAGGGGGTTTGGCTACACCTTC.

The J gene is TRBJ2-7, the V gene TRBV18, with D perhaps TRBD1 (6 bases). Trimming cost V 3 bases and J 5 bases, with 14 bases left between them. The CDR3 sequence is 14 residues long. The V gene's germline CDR1 is KGHSH and CDR2 LQKENI. The CDR3 bases are TGTGCCAGCTCACCCCGAGACAGGTTCCACGAGCAGTACTTC. Translating gives CASSPRDRFHEQYF.

The chain employs TRBV2 and TRBJ1-2; D ambiguous. CDR3 length: 11 amino acids. With 4 bases removed from V and 8 bases from J, the gap between germline ends came to 8 bases. Germline lookup yields CDR1 SNHLY and CDR2 FYNNEI. CDR3 coding DNA: TGTGCCAGCAGTGCCGGGCAAGGCTACACCTTC. As protein: CASSAGQGYTF.

The table lists this clone with a count of one. V is TRBV7-6 and J is TRBJ2-5; D gene unclear. The J call could be wrong; TRBJ2-7 is a better fit for the DNA end. CDR1 and CDR2 (germline): SGHVS, FNYEAQ. The CDR3 spans 18 residues. This CDR3 is CASSLVSGGGVESYEQYF. The DNA for the CDR3 is TGTGCCAGCAGCTTAGTTTCGGGTGGTGGGGTCGAATCCTACGAGCAGTACTTC.

The chain uses TRBV10-3 and TRBJ2-5; 8 bases fit TRBD2. This CDR3 has 16 amino acids. Per the germline V gene, CDR1 is ENHRY and CDR2 is SYGVKD. The junction had 7 bases not matched to a gene; V was cut back by 4 bases and J by 0 bases. As DNA, the CDR3 is TGTGCCATCAGTGGATTAGCGGGGAAAGACCAAGAGACCCAGTACTTC. Protein product: CAISGLAGKDQETQYF.

The CDR3 loop is CASSVDRGYEKLFF. CDR3 in DNA: TGTGCCAGCAGCGTCGACAGGGGTTATGAAAAACTGTTTTTT. The chain carries TRBV6-5 and TRBJ1-4; 8 positions agree with TRBD1. CDR1 is MNHEY, CDR2 SVGAGI, per germline. This CDR3 is 14 amino acids long. Germline trimming cut 6 bases from V and 6 bases from J; bases unmatched to any gene: 6.

The genes are TRBV5-1 and TRBJ2-5, with D unclear. V lost 3 bases and J 1 base, leaving 10 bases between the germline ends. This CDR3 has 14 residues. The V gene's germline CDR1 is SGHRS and CDR2 YFSETQ. The CDR3 DNA is TGCGCCAGCAGCTCACTCGACACCCAAGAGACCCAGTACTTC. This gives the protein CASSSLDTQETQYF.

This rearrangement joins TRBV14 to TRBJ1-2; 7 bases align to TRBD1. The CDR3 totals 13 residues. The V gene end was trimmed by 4 bases and the J gene end by 4 bases; junction bases not matched to a gene: 3. Germline lookup yields CDR1 SGHDN and CDR2 FVKESK. The CDR3 DNA sequence: TGTGCCAGCAGCCGGACAGGCCGCTATGGCTACACCTTC. Residues: CASSRTGRYGYTF. The full variable domain, rest sourced from reference TRBV14 and TRBJ1-2, is EAGVTQFPSHSVIEKGQTVTLRCDPISGHDNLYWYRRVMGKEIKFLLHFVKESKQDESGMPNNRFLAERTGGTYSTLKVQPAELEDSGVYFCASSRTGRYGYTFGSGTRLTVV.

The chain links TRBV7-6 to TRBJ2-5; no definite D call. The V and J ends lost 8 bases and 1 base respectively, with 17 bases between them. The germline gives CDR1 SGHVS, CDR2 FNYEAQ. This CDR3 is 15 amino acids long. CDR3 coding DNA: TGTGCCAGCGGATTTGCGCCCACCTCCCAAGAGACCCAGTACTTC. Amino acid sequence: CASGFAPTSQETQYF.

This sequence joins TRBV28 and TRBJ2-4; 13 positions agree with TRBD2. V was pared by 7 bases and J by 4 bases, with 10 bases of the junction left unmatched. This CDR3 is 17 amino acids long. CDR1 MDHEN and CDR2 SYDVKM come from the germline V gene. The CDR3 spells CASITGGLAGEKNIQYF. The CDR3 DNA is TGTGCCAGCATCACAGGAGGACTAGCGGGAGAGAAAAACATTCAGTACTTC. The full variable domain, completed using reference TRBV28 and TRBJ2-4, is DVKVTQSSRYLVKRTGEKVFLECVQDMDHENMFWYRQDPGLGLRLIYFSYDVKMKEKGDIPEGYSVSREKKERFSLILESASTNQTSMYLCASITGGLAGEKNIQYFGAGTRLSVL.

V and J are TRBV5-1 and TRBJ2-1, with 12 bases matching TRBD2. The CDR3 spans 14 residues. Germline V gene sequence: CDR1 SGHRS, CDR2 YFSETQ. J was trimmed by 8 bases and V by 6 bases; bases with no gene match: 6. CDR3 in DNA: TGCGCCAGCACTAGCGGGGGGGCCGAGGATGAGCAGTTCTTC. Residues: CASTSGGAEDEQFF.

This clone appeared a few times. This chain links TRBV19 with TRBJ2-7; 9 nucleotides line up with TRBD1. Per germline, CDR1 LNHDA and CDR2 SQIVND (reference sequence). The CDR3 is 14 amino acids. Unmatched junction bases numbered 11, after V lost 7 bases and J lost 7 bases. As DNA, the CDR3 is TGTGCCAGTAACCTCGGACAGGGGTTGGGGGAGCAGTACTTC. It codes for CASNLGQGLGEQYF.

The chain has TRBV20-1 and TRBJ2-5; D gene uncertain. The CDR3 runs to 9 residues. V gave up 7 bases and J gave up 5 bases, with 5 bases separating them. Looked up from germline, CDR1 is DFQATT and CDR2 is SNEGSKA (reference sequence). The CDR3 here is CSVGETQYF. Here the CDR3 DNA reads TGCAGTGTTGGGGAGACCCAGTACTTC.